The 3 T cell receptor beta chains reported below all come from one sample, sequenced in a study of T cell responses to AZD1222 COVID-19 vaccine (dated by TCRdb to about 2021). The time point label on this specimen signifies: baseline before first vaccination. The sample's treatment or condition label, decoded: meningococcal conjugate vaccine given as trial control. Library method: the immunoSEQ multiplex PCR assay. Imported from immuneACCESS, the table was reduced by TCRdb to in-frame sequences with V and J called. These copies leave out some clones; in studies compared against another copy, an unresolved V gene accounts for under half, and the cause of the remainder is not known. The sample includes roughly 120,000 clones, with 75% to 90% observed a single time. The ten largest make up roughly 3.7% of the sample. The sequencing here drew on peripheral blood, taken on day 0 of MenACWY control vaccination. The receptors originated from an adult in good health.

This chain uses TRBV19 with TRBJ1-1, with D tentatively TRBD1 (5 bases). The CDR3 runs to 14 residues. V was cut by 3 bases and J by 6 bases, with 14 bases left in between. The germline V gene has CDR1 LNHDA and CDR2 SQIVND (reference sequence). The CDR3 loop reads CASSIGQTAAEAFF. The CDR3 nucleotides are TGTGCCAGTAGTATTGGCCAGACAGCAGCTGAAGCTTTCTTT.

V is TRBV9 and J is TRBJ2-1; D gene ambiguous. CDR3 length: 14 amino acids. The germline CDR1 and CDR2 sequences are SGDLS and YYNGEE. The V end lost 4 bases, the J end lost 5 bases, and 13 bases lay between the germline ends. CDR3 nucleotide sequence: TGTGCCAGCAGCCCCTTTGATCCTCACAATGAGCAGTTCTTC. It yields the protein CASSPFDPHNEQFF.

This chain joins TRBV10-1 and TRBJ1-1; 9 positions agree with TRBD1. The V segment lost 7 bases and the J segment 3 bases; nucleotides outside the gene matches: 15. CDR1 is WNHNN, CDR2 SYGVQD, per germline (reference sequence). This CDR3 has 17 amino acids. CDR3 residues: CASNLHRGRGEDTEAFF. The CDR3 bases are TGCGCCAGCAACCTCCACAGGGGGCGGGGTGAAGACACTGAAGCTTTCTTT.